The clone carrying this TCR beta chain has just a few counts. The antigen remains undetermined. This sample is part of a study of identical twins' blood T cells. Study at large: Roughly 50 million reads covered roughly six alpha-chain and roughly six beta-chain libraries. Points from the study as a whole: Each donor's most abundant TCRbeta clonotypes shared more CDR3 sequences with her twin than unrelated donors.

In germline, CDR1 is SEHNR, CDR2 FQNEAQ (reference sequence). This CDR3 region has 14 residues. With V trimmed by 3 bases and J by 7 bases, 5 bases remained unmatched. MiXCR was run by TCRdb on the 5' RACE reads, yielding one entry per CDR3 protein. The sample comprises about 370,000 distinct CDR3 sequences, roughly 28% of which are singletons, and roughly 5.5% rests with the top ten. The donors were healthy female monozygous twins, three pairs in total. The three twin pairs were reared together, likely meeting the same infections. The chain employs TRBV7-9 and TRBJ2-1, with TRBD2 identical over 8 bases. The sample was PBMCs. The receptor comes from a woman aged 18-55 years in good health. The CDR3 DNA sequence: TGTGCCAGCAGCTTGGCGGGGGGTTTGAATGAGCAGTTCTTC. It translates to CASSLAGGLNEQFF.